Presented here are 9 T cell receptor beta chains from one specimen sequenced in a study of spatial heterogeneity in lung cancer. From the 5' RACE reads, TCRdb called clonotypes with MiXCR, one entry per CDR3 protein. The sample has approximately 44,000 distinct CDR3 sequences; roughly an eighth are singletons. This sample's time point: sample taken at primary tumor resection. The sample was PBMCs, taken at surgery. Receptors were obtained from a male donor with early-stage non-small cell lung cancer.

The gene calls are TRBV28 and TRBJ2-2; 7 positions match TRBD1. The germline gives CDR1 MDHEN, CDR2 SYDVKM. J was trimmed by 3 bases and V by 3 bases; bases with no gene match: 4. The CDR3 loop spans 15 amino acids. In nucleotides, the CDR3 is TGTGCCAGCAGTTTCCGACAGGGTCACACCGGGGAGCTGTTTTTT. It encodes CASSFRQGHTGELFF.

The V gene is TRBV7-9, the J gene TRBJ1-5; a weak D match, TRBD1 (5 bases). Trimming shortened V by 4 bases and J by 3 bases, and 16 bases separated the two germline ends. Per germline, CDR1 SEHNR and CDR2 FQNEAQ (reference sequence). The CDR3 length is 16 residues. CDR3 nucleotides: TGTGCCAGCAGCTCCGAGACAGTCACTGTCAATCAGCCCCAGCATTTT. It encodes CASSSETVTVNQPQHF.

This clonotype came up a few times. This sequence joins TRBV29-1 and TRBJ2-5, with TRBD1 as a possible D gene (6 bases). This CDR3 has 12 residues. The germline V gene encodes CDR1 SQVTM and CDR2 ANQGSEA. The V end lost 5 bases, the J end lost 1 base, and 8 bases lay between the germline ends. The DNA of the CDR3 is TGCAGCGTTTCGGACAGCCAAGAGACCCAGTACTTC. Translation gives CSVSDSQETQYF.

This clonotype was seen a few times. V is TRBV11-2 and J is TRBJ2-3; 10 bases agree with TRBD2. This CDR3 region has 15 residues. Trimming removed 5 bases from V and 2 bases from J; junction bases left unmatched: 4. Germline CDR1 SGHAT, CDR2 FQNNGV. CDR3 nucleotide sequence: TGTGCCAGCAGCGTACTAGCGGGAACCACAGATACGCAGTATTTT. Protein: CASSVLAGTTDTQYF.

This clonotype has only a few counts. The chain uses TRBV7-9 and TRBJ2-7; D is unresolved. Trimming removed 1 base from V and 0 bases from J, with 4 bases in between. Germline values: CDR1 SEHNR, CDR2 FQNEAQ (reference sequence). The CDR3 has 13 residues. CDR3 nucleotide sequence: TGTGCCAGCAGCTTAGTCCCCTCCTACGAGCAGTACTTC. It yields the protein CASSLVPSYEQYF.

Note on this clonotype: It may be a read error: a sequence one base away is much more abundant. The V gene is TRBV4-3, the J gene TRBJ2-1; D might be TRBD1 (5 bases). V was clipped by 0 bases and J by 4 bases, with 19 bases between them. The CDR3 runs 18 residues. Germline V gene lookup returns CDR1 LGHNA and CDR2 YSLEER. The CDR3 sequence is CASSQEDDSFAGYNEQFF. The CDR3 coding sequence is TGCGCCAGCAGCCAAGAGGATGACAGCTTCGCCGGATACAATGAGCAGTTCTTC.

Ten or more counts support this clonotype. The V gene is TRBV7-2, the J gene TRBJ2-1; 10 bases are a match to TRBD2. CDR1 is SGHTA, CDR2 FQGNSA, per germline. V gave up 5 bases and J gave up 4 bases; unmatched junction bases: 5. The CDR3 consists of 15 residues. CDR3 region: CASSVTSGDYNEQFF. CDR3 coding DNA: TGTGCCAGCAGCGTAACTAGCGGGGATTACAATGAGCAGTTCTTC.

The V call is TRBV6-6, the J call TRBJ1-5; D gene unclear. The CDR3 contains 12 residues. V was trimmed by 8 bases and J by 7 bases, leaving 12 bases between them. Germline V gene sequence: CDR1 MNHNY, CDR2 SVGAGI (reference sequence). DNA for the CDR3: TGTGCCAGCCAAGCGGGGAGCCAGCCCCAGCATTTT. Residues: CASQAGSQPQHF.

This clonotype was observed at least ten times. This rearrangement joins TRBV29-1 to TRBJ1-2; a weak D match, TRBD1 (6 bases). The germline gives CDR1 SQVTM, CDR2 ANQGSEA. The CDR3 is made up of 13 amino acids. V dropped 2 bases and J dropped 6 bases, with 13 bases sitting between them. This CDR3 is CSVERGWTDGYTF. The CDR3, as DNA: TGCAGCGTTGAAAGGGGGTGGACTGATGGCTACACCTTC.